The sample holds a few counts of the clone carrying this T cell receptor beta chain. What it binds is not known. These data are taken from a study of cytomegalovirus exposure and HLA in healthy donors. Points from the study as a whole: A later analysis showed HLA-associated TCR beta chains outstripping equally common others in clonal expansion.

The PCR contained 60 Vbeta and 13 Jbeta primers. Clones were sequenced by immunoSEQ multiplex PCR, and TCRdb holds only the in-frame ones, with some missing. The sample holds roughly 150,000 clones, approximately 81% seen once. Germline CDR1 reads SGHNT; CDR2 reads YYREEE (reference sequence). CDR3 size: 18 residues. V lost 4 bases, J lost 7 bases, and 19 bases stayed unmatched. The clonotype comes from a woman between 18 and 29 years old in good health and CMV-seronegative. The material sequenced was PBMCs. The chain links TRBV5-4 to TRBJ2-7, with 11 bases lining up with TRBD2. The CDR3 sequence is CASSRRSRIAGGPGEQYF. CDR3 nucleotides: TGTGCCAGCAGCCGACGGTCTCGAATAGCGGGAGGGCCGGGAGAGCAGTACTTC.